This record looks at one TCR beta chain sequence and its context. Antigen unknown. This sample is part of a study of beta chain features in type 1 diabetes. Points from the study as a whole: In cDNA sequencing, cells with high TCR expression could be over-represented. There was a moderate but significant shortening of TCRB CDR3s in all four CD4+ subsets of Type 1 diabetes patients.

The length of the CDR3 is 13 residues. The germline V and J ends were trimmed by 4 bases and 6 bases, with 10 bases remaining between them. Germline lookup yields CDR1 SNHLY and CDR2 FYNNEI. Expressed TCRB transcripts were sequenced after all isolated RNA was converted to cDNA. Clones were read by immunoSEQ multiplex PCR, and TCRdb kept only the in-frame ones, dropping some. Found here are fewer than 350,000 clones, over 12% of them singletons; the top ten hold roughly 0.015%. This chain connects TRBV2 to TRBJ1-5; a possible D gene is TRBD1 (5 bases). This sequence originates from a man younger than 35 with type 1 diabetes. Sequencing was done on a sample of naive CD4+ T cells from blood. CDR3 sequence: CASSVEGAQPQHF. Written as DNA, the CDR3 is TGTGCCAGCAGTGTCGAAGGGGCTCAGCCCCAGCATTTT.